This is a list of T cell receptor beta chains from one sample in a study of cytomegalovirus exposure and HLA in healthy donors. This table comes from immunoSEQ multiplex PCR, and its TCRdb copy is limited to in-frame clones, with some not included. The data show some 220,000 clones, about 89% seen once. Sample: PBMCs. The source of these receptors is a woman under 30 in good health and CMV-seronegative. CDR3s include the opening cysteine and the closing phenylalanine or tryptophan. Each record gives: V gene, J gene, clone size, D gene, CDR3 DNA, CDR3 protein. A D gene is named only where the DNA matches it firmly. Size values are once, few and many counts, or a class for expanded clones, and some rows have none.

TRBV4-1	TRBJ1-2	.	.	TGCGCCAGCAGCCACAATGACAGGCCAAGGATAGACTATGGCTACACCTTC	CASSHNDRPRIDYGYTF
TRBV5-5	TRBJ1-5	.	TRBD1	TGTGCCAGCAGCCATCATACAGGGGACAATCAGCCCCAGCATTTT	CASSHHTGDNQPQHF
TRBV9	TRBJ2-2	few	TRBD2	TGTGCCAGCAGCGAAACGGGGGCGGGGGGGCTTGGCGGGGAGCTGTTTTTT	CASSETGAGGLGGELFF
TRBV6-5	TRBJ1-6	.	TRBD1	TGTGCCAGCAGTTGGTTAGGCCAGGGGGAATCACCCCTCCACTTT	CASSWLGQGESPLHF
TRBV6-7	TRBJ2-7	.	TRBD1	TGTGCCAGCAGCCTGGGACAGGGTTACTACGAGCAGTACTTC	CASSLGQGYYEQYF
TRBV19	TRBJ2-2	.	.	TGTGCCAGTAGCTGGAGGTCCACCGGGGAGCTGTTTTTT	CASSWRSTGELFF
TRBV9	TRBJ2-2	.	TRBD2	TGTGCCAGCAGCGTAGTGGTAGCGGGAGTTCCCGGGGAGCTGTTTTTT	CASSVVVAGVPGELFF
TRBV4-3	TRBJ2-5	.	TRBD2	TGCGCCAGCAGCCGACCCAAGGATACTAGCGGGAGAGGAGAGACCCAGTACTTC	CASSRPKDTSGRGETQYF
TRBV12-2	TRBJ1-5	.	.	TGTGCAAGTCGCTTACCAGGGCTCAATAGCAATCAGCCCCAGCATTTT	CASRLPGLNSNQPQHF
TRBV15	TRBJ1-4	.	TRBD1	TGTGCCACCAGCAGAGATTCCGGGACAGGGAATGAAAAACTGTTTTTT	CATSRDSGTGNEKLFF
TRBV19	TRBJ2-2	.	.	TGTGCCAGTAGTATGGGGAGATCGAACACCGGGGAGCTGTTTTTT	CASSMGRSNTGELFF
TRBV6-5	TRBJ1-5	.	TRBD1	TGTGCCAGCAGTACGGACAGGGGAGGTGCTCAGCCCCAGCATTTT	CASSTDRGGAQPQHF
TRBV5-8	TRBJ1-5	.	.	TGTGCCAGCAGCTTCCGGCGGCAGGGCCGTAATCAGCCCCAGCATTTT	CASSFRRQGRNQPQHF
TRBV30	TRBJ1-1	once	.	TGTGCCTGGAGTCCCGGCAGGGAAATGAACACTGAAGCTTTCTTT	CAWSPGREMNTEAFF
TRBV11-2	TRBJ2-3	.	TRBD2	TGTGCCAGCAGCCCCGGGACTAGCGGGGGGGCGGATACGCAGTATTTT	CASSPGTSGGADTQYF
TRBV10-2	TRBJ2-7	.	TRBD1	TGCGCCAGCAGGACAGGGGGCTACGAGCAGTACTTC	CASRTGGYEQYF
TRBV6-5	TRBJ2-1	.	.	TGTGCCAGCAGGAAGGACTCCAGCTCCTACAATGAGCAGTTCTTC	CASRKDSSSYNEQFF
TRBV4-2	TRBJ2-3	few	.	TGTGCCAGCAGCCAAGGGTCGATCACGCGCTACACAGATACGCAGTATTTT	CASSQGSITRYTDTQYF
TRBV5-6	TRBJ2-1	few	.	TGTGCCAGCAGCTTGTTTGTGGGAGTAAACTACAATGAGCAGTTCTTC	CASSLFVGVNYNEQFF
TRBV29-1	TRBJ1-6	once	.	TGCAGCGTTGGGGATGGGGACACCATCCCCCTCCACTTT	CSVGDGDTIPLHF
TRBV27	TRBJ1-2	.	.	TGTGCCAGCAGTTTACAGGCAGAGGGCTATGGCTACACCTTC	CASSLQAEGYGYTF
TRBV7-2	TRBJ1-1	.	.	TGTGCCAGCAGCTTCACAGGGAACCTGAACACTGAAGCTTTCTTT	CASSFTGNLNTEAFF
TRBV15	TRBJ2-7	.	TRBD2	TGTGCTACCAGCCCAAGGCGGGAGGGTACCTACGAGCAGTACTTC	CATSPRREGTYEQYF
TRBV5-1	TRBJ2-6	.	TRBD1	TGCGCCAGCAGATATGACAGGGTAGGGGCCAACGTCCTGACTTTC	CASRYDRVGANVLTF
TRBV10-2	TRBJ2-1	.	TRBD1	TGCGCCAGCAGTAGGGACAGGCTATTTCGGGGCCCCCTCGACAATGAGCAGTTCTTC	CASSRDRLFRGPLDNEQFF
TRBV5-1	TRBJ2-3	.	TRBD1	TGCGCCAGCAGGAGTATTGGGACAGGGTTCAGCACAGATACGCAGTATTTT	CASRSIGTGFSTDTQYF
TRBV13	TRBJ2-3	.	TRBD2	TGTGCCAGCAGCACCGTAGCGGGGGGGCTTAAAGATACGCAGTATTTT	CASSTVAGGLKDTQYF
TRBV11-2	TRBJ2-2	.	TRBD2	TGTGCCAGCTCCCGGGACTACACGACCGGGGAGCTGTTTTTT	CASSRDYTTGELFF
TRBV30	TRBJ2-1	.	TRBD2	TGTGCCTGGACCAAGTGGGGGAAGAAATCGGGACTAGTTCCAAATGAGCAGTTCTTC	CAWTKWGKKSGLVPNEQFF
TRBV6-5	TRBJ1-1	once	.	TGTGCCAGCAGCTACAGGGACATCACTGAAGCTTTCTTT	CASSYRDITEAFF
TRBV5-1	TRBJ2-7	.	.	TGCGCCAGCAGCTTGGGGGCCGGATACGAGCAGTACTTC	CASSLGAGYEQYF
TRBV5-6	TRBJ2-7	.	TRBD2	TGTGCCAGCAGCTTGAGGAGCGGGGGATACGAGCAGTACTTC	CASSLRSGGYEQYF
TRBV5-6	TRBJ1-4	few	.	TGTGCCAGCAGCTTAAGATACTCCTATGAAAAACTGTTTTTT	CASSLRYSYEKLFF
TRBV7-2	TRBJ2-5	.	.	TGTGCCAGCAGCCAGGAATACTTAAAAGAGACCCAGTACTTC	CASSQEYLKETQYF
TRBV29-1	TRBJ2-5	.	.	TGCAGCGTTGGCCTGATTGCTAGGTCAGAGACCCAGTACTTC	CSVGLIARSETQYF
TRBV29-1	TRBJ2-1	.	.	TGCAGCGTTGAGGAGAAGCAGTTCTTC	CSVEEKQFF
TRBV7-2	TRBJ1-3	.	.	TGTGCCAGCAGCCGATACACTGGAAGGGGTGGAAACACCATATATTTT	CASSRYTGRGGNTIYF
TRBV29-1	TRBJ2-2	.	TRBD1	TGCAGCGGCACAGGGGGTCGGGACACCGGGGAGCTGTTTTTT	CSGTGGRDTGELFF
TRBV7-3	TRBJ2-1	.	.	TGTGCCAGCAGCTTAACAAGAGGCAATGAGCAGTTCTTC	CASSLTRGNEQFF
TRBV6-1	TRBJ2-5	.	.	TGTGCCAGCAGATCCCAGGGCCCAAGTGACCAGTACTTC	CASRSQGPSDQYF
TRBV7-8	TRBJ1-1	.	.	TGTGCCAGCAGCTTAATTACAGGGCTGCATGCTTTCTTT	CASSLITGLHAFF
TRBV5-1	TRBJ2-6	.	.	TGCGCCAGCAGCTTGACAGCCCTCTCTGGGGCCAACGTCCTGACTTTC	CASSLTALSGANVLTF
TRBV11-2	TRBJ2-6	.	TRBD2	TGTGCCAGCAGCTCTAGTATAGCGGGAGGTGGGGCCAACGTCCTGACTTTC	CASSSSIAGGGANVLTF
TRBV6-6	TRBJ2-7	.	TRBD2	TGTGCCAGCAGTTACTCGTTTAGCGGGAGGACCTACGAGCAGTACTTC	CASSYSFSGRTYEQYF
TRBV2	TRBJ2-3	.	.	TGTGCCAGCAGCGAAAGCCCTCTTGTGCGTACGCAGTATTTT	CASSESPLVRTQYF